The present TCR beta chain was sequenced within a study of T cell repertoires in cytomegalovirus infection. The overall study: Evidence of both CMV infection and a matching HLA type came from public TCR beta signatures.

Via MiXCR, TCRdb re-called the reads, giving one row per CDR3 protein. The sample lists 100,000 or so distinct CDR3 sequences; about 15% were seen once. Germline CDR1 reads SEHNR; CDR2 reads FQNEAQ (reference sequence). CDR3 length equals 14 residues. Trimming took 4 bases from V and 5 from J, leaving 14 bases between them. General study findings and limits: CMV-specific TCR beta clonotypes restricted by HLA-C dominated the ex vivo response.

Comments on this clonotype: Its specificity is not known.

The genes are TRBV7-9 and TRBJ2-5, with D possibly being TRBD1 or TRBD2 (5 bases each). The TCR was taken from a human donor in good health (CMV status not recorded). Some clones in this sample may be carry-over from other donors' samples. Material: PBMCs. CDR3 sequence (DNA): TGTGCCAGCAGCTCTCCGGGACCAAAGGAGACCCAGTACTTC. As protein: CASSSPGPKETQYF.